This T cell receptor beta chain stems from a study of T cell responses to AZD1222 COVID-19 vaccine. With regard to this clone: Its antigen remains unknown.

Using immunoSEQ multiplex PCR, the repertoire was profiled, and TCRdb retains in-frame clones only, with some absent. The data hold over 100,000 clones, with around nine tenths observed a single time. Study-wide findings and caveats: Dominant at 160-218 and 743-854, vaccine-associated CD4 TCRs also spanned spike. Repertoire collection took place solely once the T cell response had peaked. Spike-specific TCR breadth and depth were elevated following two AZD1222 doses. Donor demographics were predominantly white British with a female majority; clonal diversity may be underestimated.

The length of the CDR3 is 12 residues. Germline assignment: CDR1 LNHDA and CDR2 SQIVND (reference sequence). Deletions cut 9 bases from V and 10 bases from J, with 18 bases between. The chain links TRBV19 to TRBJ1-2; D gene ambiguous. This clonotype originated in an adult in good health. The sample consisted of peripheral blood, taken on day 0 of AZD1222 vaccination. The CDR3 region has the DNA TGTGCCAGCAACCTGGGAGATTCGCTCTACACCTTC. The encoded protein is CASNLGDSLYTF.